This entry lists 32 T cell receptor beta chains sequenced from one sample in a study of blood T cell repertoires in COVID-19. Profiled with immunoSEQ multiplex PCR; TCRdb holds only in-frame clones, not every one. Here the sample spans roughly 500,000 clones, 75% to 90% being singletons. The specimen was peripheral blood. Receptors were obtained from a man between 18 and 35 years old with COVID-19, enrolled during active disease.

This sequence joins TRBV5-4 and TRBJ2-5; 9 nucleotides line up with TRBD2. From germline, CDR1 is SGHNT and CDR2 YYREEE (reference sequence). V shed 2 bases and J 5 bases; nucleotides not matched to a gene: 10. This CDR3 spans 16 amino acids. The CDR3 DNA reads TGTGCCAGCAGCTTAGGCGGGGGGGCCTCAATTGAGACCCAGTACTTC. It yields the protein CASSLGGGASIETQYF.

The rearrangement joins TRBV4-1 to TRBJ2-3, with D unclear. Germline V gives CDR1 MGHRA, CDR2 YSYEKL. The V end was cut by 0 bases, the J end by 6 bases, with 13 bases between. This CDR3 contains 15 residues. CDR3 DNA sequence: TGCGCCAGCAGCCAAGAAACGGTTAGTCGGGATACGCAGTATTTT. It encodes CASSQETVSRDTQYF.

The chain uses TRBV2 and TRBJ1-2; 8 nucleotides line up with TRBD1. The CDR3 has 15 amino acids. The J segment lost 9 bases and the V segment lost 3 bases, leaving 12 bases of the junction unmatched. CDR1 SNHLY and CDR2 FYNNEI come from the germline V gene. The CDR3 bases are TGTGCCAGCAGTGATGTGAGGACAGGGAAATTAAGCTACACCTTC. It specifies CASSDVRTGKLSYTF.

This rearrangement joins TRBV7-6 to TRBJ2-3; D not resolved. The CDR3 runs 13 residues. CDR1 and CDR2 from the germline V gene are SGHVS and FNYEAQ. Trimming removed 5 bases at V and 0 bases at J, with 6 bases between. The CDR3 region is CASSAQSTDTQYF. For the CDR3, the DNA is TGTGCCAGCAGCGCCCAGAGCACAGATACGCAGTATTTT.

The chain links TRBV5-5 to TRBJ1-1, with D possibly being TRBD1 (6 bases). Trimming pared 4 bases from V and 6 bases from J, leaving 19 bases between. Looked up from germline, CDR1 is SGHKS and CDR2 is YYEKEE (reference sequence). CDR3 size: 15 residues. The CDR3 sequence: CASSPIGGGVSEAFF. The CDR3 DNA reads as TGTGCCAGCAGCCCTATTGGGGGGGGCGTTTCTGAAGCTTTCTTT.

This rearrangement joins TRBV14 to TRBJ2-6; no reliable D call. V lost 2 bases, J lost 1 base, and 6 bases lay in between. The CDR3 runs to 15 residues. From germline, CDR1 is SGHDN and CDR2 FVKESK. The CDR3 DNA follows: TGTGCCAGCAGCCAACAGATGTCTGGGGCCAACGTCCTGACTTTC. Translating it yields CASSQQMSGANVLTF.

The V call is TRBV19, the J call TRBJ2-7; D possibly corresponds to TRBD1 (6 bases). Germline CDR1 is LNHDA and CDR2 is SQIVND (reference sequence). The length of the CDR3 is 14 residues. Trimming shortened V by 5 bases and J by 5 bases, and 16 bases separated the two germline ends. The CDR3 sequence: CASSLAGAEDEQYF. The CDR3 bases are TGTGCCAGTAGTCTGGCAGGGGCAGAGGACGAGCAGTACTTC.

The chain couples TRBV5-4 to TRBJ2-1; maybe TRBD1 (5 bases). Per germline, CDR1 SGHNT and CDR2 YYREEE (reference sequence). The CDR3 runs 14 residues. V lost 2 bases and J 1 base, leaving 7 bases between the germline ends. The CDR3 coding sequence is TGTGCCAGCAGCTTCCGACAGTCCTACAATGAGCAGTTCTTC. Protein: CASSFRQSYNEQFF.

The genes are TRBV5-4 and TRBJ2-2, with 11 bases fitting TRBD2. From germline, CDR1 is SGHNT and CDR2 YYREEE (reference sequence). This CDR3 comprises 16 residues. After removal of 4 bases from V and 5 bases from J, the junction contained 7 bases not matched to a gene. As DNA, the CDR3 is TGTGCCAGCAGCCCGACACTAGCGGGAGTTACCGGGGAGCTGTTTTTT. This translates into CASSPTLAGVTGELFF.

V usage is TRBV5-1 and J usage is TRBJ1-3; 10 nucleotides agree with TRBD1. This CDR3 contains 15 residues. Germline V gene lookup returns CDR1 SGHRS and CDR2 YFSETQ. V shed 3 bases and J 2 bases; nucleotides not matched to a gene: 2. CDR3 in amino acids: CASSSGTGAGNTIYF. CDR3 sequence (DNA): TGCGCCAGCAGCTCCGGGACAGGGGCTGGAAACACCATATATTTT. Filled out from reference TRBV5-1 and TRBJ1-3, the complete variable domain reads KAGVTQTPRYLIKTRGQQVTLSCSPISGHRSVSWYQQTPGQGLQFLFEYFSETQRNKGNFPGRFSGRQFSNSRSEMNVSTLELGDSALYLCASSSGTGAGNTIYFGEGSWLTVV.

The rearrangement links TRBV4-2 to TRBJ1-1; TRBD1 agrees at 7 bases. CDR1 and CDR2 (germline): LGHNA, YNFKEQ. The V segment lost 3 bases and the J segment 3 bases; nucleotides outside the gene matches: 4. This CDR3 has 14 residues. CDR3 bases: TGTGCCAGCAGCCACGACAGGGATGACACTGAAGCTTTCTTT. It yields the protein CASSHDRDDTEAFF.

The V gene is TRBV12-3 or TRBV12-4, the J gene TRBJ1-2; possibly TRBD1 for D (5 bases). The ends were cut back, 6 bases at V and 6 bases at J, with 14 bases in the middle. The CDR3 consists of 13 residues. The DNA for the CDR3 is TGTGCCAGCAGCCCAACAGGACCTGATGGCTACACCTTC. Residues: CASSPTGPDGYTF.

The CDR3 nucleotides read TGTGCCAGTAGTACGACTAGCGGGAGATACAATGAGCAGTTCTTC. Protein product: CASSTTSGRYNEQFF. This chain connects TRBV19 to TRBJ2-1; 12 nucleotides agree with TRBD2. This CDR3 spans 15 amino acids. V gave up 4 bases and J gave up 4 bases; unmatched junction bases: 2. Germline V gene sequence: CDR1 LNHDA, CDR2 SQIVND (reference sequence).

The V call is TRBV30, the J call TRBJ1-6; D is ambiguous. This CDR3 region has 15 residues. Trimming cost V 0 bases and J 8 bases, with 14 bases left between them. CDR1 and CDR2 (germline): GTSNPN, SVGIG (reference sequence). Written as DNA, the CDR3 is TGTGCCTGGAGTGTTCTCTACGGCCGGGATTCACCCCTCCACTTT. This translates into CAWSVLYGRDSPLHF.

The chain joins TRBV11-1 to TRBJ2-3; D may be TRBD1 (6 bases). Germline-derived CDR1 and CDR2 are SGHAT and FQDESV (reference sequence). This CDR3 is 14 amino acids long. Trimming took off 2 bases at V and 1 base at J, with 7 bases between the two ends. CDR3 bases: TGTGCCAGCAGCTTATCAGGGGGCACAGATACGCAGTATTTT. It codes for CASSLSGGTDTQYF.

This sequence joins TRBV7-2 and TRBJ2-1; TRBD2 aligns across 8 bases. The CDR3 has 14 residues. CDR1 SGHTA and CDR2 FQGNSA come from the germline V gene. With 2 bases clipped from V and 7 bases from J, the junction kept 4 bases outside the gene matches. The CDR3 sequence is CASSLLLAANEQFF. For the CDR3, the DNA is TGTGCCAGCAGCTTACTACTAGCGGCTAATGAGCAGTTCTTC. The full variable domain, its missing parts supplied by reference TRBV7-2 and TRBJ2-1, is GAGVSQSPSNKVTEKGKDVELRCDPISGHTALYWYRQSLGQGLEFLIYFQGNSAPDKSGLPSDRFSAERTGGSVSTLTIQRTQQEDSAVYLCASSLLLAANEQFFGPGTRLTVL.

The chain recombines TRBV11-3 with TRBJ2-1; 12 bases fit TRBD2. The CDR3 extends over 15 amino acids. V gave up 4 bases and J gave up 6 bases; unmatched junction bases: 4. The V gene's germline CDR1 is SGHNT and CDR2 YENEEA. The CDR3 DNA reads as TGTGCCAGCAGCTATCTAGCGGGAGGGTCCAATGAGCAGTTCTTC. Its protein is CASSYLAGGSNEQFF.

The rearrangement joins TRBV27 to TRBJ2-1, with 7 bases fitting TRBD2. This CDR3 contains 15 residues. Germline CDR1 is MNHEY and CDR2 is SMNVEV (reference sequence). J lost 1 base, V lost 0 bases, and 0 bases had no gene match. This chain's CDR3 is CASSLSGLSYNEQFF. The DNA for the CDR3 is TGTGCCAGCAGTTTATCGGGACTATCCTACAATGAGCAGTTCTTC.

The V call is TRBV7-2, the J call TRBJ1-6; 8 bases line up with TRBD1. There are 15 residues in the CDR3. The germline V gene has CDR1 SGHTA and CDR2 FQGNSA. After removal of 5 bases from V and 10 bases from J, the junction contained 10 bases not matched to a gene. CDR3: CASSLSDRARSPLHF. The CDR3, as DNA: TGTGCCAGCAGCCTATCGGACAGGGCTCGGTCACCCCTCCACTTT.

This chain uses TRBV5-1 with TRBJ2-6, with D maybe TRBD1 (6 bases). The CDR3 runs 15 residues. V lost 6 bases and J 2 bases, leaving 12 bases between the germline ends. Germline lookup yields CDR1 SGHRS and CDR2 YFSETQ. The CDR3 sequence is CASTPGDPGANVLTF. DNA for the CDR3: TGCGCCAGCACCCCAGGGGATCCTGGGGCCAACGTCCTGACTTTC. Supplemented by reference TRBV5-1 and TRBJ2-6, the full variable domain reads KAGVTQTPRYLIKTRGQQVTLSCSPISGHRSVSWYQQTPGQGLQFLFEYFSETQRNKGNFPGRFSGRQFSNSRSEMNVSTLELGDSALYLCASTPGDPGANVLTFGAGSRLTVL.

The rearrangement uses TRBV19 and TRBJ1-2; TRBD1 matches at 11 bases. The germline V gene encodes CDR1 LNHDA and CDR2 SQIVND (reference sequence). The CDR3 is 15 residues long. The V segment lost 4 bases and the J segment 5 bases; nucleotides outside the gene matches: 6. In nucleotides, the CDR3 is TGTGCCAGTAGTACTTCCGGGACAGGGGGATATGGCTACACCTTC. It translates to CASSTSGTGGYGYTF.

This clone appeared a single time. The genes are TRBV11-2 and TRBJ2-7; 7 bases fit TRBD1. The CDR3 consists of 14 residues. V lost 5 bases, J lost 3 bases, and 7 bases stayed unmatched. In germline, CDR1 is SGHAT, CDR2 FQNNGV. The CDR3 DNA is TGTGCCAGCAGCCCCTGGGACAGATACTACGAGCAGTACTTC. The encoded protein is CASSPWDRYYEQYF. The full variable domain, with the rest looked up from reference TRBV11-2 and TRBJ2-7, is EAGVAQSPRYKIIEKRQSVAFWCNPISGHATLYWYQQILGQGPKLLIQFQNNGVVDDSQLPKDRFSAERLKGVDSTLKIQPAKLEDSAVYLCASSPWDRYYEQYFGPGTRLTVT.

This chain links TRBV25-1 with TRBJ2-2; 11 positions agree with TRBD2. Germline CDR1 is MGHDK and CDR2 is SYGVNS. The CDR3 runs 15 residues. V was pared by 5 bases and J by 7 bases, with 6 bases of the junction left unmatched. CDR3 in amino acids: CASSIAGGPDGELFF. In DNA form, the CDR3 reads TGTGCCAGCAGTATAGCGGGAGGGCCAGACGGGGAGCTGTTTTTT. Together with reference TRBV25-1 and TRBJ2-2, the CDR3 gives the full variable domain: EADIYQTPRYLVIGTGKKITLECSQTMGHDKMYWYQQDPGMELHLIHYSYGVNSTEKGDLSSESTVSRIRTEHFPLTLESARPSHTSQYLCASSIAGGPDGELFFGEGSRLTVL.

The CDR3 DNA reads as TGTGCCAGCAGCCCCGATTGGGGGGATGAGCAGTTCTTC. This sequence encodes CASSPDWGDEQFF. The V call is TRBV7-6, the J call TRBJ2-1; possible D gene TRBD2, 6 bases. Germline lookup yields CDR1 SGHVS and CDR2 FNYEAQ. The V end was cut by 5 bases, the J end by 8 bases, with 13 bases between. This CDR3 region has 13 residues.

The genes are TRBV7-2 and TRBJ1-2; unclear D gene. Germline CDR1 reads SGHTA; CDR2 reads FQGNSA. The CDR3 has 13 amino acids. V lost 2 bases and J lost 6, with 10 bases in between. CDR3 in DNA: TGTGCCAGCAGCTTATACTACGGAGATGGCTACACCTTC. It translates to CASSLYYGDGYTF.

CDR3 sequence (DNA): TGTGCCAGCAGCTTGGCCCTAGCAGAGACCCAGTACTTC. It encodes CASSLALAETQYF. The chain is built from TRBV5-4 and TRBJ2-5, with D maybe TRBD2 (5 bases). Germline V gene lookup returns CDR1 SGHNT and CDR2 YYREEE (reference sequence). This CDR3 comprises 13 residues. Trimming removed 0 bases at V and 4 bases at J, with 7 bases between.

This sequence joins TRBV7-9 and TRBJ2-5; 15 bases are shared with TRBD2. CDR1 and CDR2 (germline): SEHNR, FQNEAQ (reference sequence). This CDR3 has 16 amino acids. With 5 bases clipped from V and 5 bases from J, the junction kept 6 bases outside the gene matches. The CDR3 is CASSRTSGRAGETQYF. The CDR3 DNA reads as TGTGCCAGCAGCCGGACTAGCGGGAGGGCTGGGGAGACCCAGTACTTC.

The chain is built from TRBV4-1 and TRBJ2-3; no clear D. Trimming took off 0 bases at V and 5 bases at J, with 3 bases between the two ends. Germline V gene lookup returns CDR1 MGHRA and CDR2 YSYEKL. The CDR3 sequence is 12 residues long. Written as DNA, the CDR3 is TGCGCCAGCAGCCAAGAGAGAGATACGCAGTATTTT. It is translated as CASSQERDTQYF.

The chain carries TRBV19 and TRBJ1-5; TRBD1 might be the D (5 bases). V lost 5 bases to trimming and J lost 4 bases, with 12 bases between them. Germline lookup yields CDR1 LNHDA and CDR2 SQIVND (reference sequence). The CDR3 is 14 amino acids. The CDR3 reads CASSLTAGNQPQHF. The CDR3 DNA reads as TGTGCCAGTAGTTTAACCGCAGGGAATCAGCCCCAGCATTTT.

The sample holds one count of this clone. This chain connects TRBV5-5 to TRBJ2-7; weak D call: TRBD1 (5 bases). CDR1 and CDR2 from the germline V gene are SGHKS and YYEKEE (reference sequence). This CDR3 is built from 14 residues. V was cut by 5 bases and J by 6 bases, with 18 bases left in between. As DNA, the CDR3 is TGTGCCAGCAGGGGCGATGTAGGGGTCTCCGAGCAGTACTTC. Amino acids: CASRGDVGVSEQYF.

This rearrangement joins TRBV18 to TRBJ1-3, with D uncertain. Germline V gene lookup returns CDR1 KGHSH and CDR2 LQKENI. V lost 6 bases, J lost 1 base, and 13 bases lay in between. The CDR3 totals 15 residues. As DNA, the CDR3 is TGTGCCAGCTCCCAAATCGAGGGTTCTGGAAACACCATATATTTT. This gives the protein CASSQIEGSGNTIYF.

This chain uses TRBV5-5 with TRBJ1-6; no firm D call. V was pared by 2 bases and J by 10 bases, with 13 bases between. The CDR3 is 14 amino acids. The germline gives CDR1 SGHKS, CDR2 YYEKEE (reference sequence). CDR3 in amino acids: CASSFRAGGSPLHF. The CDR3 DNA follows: TGTGCCAGCAGCTTTCGCGCGGGCGGATCACCCCTCCACTTT.